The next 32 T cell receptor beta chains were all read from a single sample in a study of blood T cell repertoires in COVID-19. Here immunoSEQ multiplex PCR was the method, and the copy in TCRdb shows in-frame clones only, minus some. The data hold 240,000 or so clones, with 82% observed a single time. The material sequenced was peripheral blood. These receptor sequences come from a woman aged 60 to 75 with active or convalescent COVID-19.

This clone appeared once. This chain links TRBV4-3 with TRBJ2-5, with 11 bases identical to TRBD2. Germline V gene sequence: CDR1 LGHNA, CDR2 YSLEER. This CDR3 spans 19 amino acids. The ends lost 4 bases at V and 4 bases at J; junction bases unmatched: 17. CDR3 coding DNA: TGCGCCAGCAGCCGATCCCCACCAGGACTAGCGGGCGGGGGAGAGACCCAGTACTTC. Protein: CASSRSPPGLAGGGETQYF.

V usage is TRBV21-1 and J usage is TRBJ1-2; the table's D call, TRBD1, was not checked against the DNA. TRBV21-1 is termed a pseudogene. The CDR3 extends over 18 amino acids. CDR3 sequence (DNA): TGTGCCAGCAGCAAAGGCTCACTGGGACAGAGAGCTAACTATGGCTACACCTTC. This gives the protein CASSKGSLGQRANYGYTF.

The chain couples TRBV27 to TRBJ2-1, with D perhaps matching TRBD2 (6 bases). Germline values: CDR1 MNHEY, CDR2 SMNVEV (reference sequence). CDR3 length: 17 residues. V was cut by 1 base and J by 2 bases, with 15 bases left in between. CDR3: CASSLWASDPPYNEQFF. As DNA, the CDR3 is TGTGCCAGCAGTTTATGGGCTAGCGATCCCCCCTACAATGAGCAGTTCTTC.

CDR3 coding DNA: TGTGCCAGCTCACCCCTACGACTAGCGGGGGGGACGAAACCTACCTCGAGCTCCTACGAGCAGTACTTC. Translating it yields CASSPLRLAGGTKPTSSSYEQYF. The rearrangement joins TRBV18 to TRBJ2-7, with 14 nucleotides matching TRBD2. J was trimmed by 0 bases and V by 3 bases; bases with no gene match: 22. The length of the CDR3 is 23 residues. CDR1 and CDR2 from the germline V gene are KGHSH and LQKENI.

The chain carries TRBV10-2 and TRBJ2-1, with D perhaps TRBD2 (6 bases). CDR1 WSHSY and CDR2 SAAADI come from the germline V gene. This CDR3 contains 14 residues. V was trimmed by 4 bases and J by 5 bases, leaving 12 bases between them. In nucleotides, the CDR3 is TGCGCCAGCAGTGTTACGGGACTCAACAATGAGCAGTTCTTC. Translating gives CASSVTGLNNEQFF.

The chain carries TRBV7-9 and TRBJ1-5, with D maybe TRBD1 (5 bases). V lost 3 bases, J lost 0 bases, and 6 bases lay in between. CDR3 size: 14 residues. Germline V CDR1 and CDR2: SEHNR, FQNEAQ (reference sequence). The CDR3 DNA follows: TGTGCCAGCAGCTTCGACAGTAGCAATCAGCCCCAGCATTTT. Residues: CASSFDSSNQPQHF.

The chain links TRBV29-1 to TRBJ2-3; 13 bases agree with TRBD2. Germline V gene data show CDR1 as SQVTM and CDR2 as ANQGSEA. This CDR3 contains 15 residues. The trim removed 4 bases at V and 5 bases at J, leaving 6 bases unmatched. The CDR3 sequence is CSVGGLAGLRDTQYF. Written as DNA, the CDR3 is TGCAGCGTTGGGGGACTAGCGGGGCTTCGAGATACGCAGTATTTT.

Here the CDR3 DNA reads TGTGCCAGCAGCCCCTCAAGGGGACAGGGCTACACCTTC. Encoded protein: CASSPSRGQGYTF. The V call is TRBV9, the J call TRBJ1-2; 7 nucleotides line up with TRBD1. V lost 4 bases, J lost 8 bases, and 8 bases stayed unmatched. The V gene's germline CDR1 is SGDLS and CDR2 YYNGEE. The CDR3 is made up of 13 amino acids.

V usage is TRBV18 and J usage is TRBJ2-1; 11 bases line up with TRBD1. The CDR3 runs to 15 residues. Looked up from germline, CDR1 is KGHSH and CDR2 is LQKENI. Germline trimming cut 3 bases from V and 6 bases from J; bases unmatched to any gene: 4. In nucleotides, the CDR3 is TGTGCCAGCTCACCCGGACAGGGGGCGGTCAATGAGCAGTTCTTC. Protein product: CASSPGQGAVNEQFF.

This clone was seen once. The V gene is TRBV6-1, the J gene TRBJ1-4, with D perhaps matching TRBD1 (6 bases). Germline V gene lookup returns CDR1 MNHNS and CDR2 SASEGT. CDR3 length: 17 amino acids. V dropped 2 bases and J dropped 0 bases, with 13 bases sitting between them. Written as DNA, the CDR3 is TGTGCCAGCAGTGAAAGGAGGGGGGGTGCAACTAATGAAAAACTGTTTTTT. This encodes CASSERRGGATNEKLFF.

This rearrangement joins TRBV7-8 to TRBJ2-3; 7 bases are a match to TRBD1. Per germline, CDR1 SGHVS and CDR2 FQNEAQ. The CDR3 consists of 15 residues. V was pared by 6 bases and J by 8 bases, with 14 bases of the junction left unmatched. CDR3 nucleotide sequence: TGTGCCAGCAGTTTTACAGGGGCGGCGTCGGGTACGCAGTATTTT. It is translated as CASSFTGAASGTQYF.

In DNA form, the CDR3 reads TGTGCCAGTAGTACCGGACAGATCTACGAGCAGTACTTC. It encodes CASSTGQIYEQYF. The V gene is TRBV19, the J gene TRBJ2-7, with D possibly being TRBD1 (6 bases). The CDR3 runs 13 residues. Germline CDR1 is LNHDA and CDR2 is SQIVND (reference sequence). Between the trimmed V and J ends, which lost 4 bases and 3 bases, there was a span of 10 bases.

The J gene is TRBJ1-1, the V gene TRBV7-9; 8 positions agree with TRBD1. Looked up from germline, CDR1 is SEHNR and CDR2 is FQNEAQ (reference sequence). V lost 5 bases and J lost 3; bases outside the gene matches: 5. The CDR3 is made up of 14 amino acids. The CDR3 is CASSAGGADTEAFF. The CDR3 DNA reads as TGTGCCAGCAGCGCAGGGGGCGCGGACACTGAAGCTTTCTTT. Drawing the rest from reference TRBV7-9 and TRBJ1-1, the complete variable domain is DTGVSQNPRHKITKRGQNVTFRCDPISEHNRLYWYRQTLGQGPEFLTYFQNEAQLEKSRLLSDRFSAERPKGSFSTLEIQRTEQGDSAMYLCASSAGGADTEAFFGQGTRLTVV.

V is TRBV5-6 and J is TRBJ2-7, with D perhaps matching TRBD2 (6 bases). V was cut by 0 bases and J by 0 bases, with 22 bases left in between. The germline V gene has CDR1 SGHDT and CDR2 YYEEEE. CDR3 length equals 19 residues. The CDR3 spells CASSLASAAGGISSYEQYF. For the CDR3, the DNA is TGTGCCAGCAGCTTGGCCTCGGCTGCCGGGGGAATTAGCTCCTACGAGCAGTACTTC.

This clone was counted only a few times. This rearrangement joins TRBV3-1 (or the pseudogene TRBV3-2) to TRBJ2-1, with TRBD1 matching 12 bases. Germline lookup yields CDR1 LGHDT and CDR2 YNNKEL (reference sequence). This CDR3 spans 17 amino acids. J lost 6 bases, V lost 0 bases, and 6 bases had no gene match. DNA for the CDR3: TGTGCCAGCAGCCAAGAGGGGGGGACAGGGGGCCTCAATGAGCAGTTCTTC. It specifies CASSQEGGTGGLNEQFF.

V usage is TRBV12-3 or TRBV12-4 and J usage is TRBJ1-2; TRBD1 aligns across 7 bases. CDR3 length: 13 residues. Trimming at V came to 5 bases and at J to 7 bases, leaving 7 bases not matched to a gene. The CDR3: CASSPDRKAGYTF. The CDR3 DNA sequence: TGTGCCAGCAGTCCGGACAGGAAGGCTGGCTACACCTTC.

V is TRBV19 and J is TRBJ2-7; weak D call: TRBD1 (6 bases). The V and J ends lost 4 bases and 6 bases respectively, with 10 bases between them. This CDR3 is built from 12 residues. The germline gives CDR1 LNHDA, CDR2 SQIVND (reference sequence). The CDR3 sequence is CASSNTGREQYF. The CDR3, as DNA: TGTGCCAGTAGTAACACAGGGCGCGAGCAGTACTTC. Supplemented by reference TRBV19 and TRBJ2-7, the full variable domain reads DGGITQSPKYLFRKEGQNVTLSCEQNLNHDAMYWYRQDPGQGLRLIYYSQIVNDFQKGDIAEGYSVSREKKESFPLTVTSAQKNPTAFYLCASSNTGREQYFGPGTRLTVT.

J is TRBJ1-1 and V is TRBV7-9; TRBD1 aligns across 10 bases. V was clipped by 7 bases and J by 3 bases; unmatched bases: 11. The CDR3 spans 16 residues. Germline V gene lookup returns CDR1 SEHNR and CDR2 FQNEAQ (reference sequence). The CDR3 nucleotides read TGTGCCAGCATCAACCGGGACAGGGGTCCGGACACTGAAGCTTTCTTT. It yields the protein CASINRDRGPDTEAFF.

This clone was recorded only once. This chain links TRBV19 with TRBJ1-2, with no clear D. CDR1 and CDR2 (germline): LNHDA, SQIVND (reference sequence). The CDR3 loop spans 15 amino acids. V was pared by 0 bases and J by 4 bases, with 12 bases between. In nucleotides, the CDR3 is TGTGCCAGTAGTATAGATCCTGGAGGGAGCTATGGCTACACCTTC. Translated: CASSIDPGGSYGYTF.

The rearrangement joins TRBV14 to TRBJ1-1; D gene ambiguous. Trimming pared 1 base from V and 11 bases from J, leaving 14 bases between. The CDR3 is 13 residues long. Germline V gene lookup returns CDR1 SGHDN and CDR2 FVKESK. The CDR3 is CASSQVPGARAFF. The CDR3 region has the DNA TGTGCCAGCAGCCAAGTTCCGGGAGCGCGGGCTTTCTTT.

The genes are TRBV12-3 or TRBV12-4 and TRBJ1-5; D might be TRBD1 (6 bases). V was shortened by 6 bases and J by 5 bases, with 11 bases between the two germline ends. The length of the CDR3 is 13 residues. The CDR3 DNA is TGTGCCAGCAGCCCGGACAGCGATCAGCCCCAGCATTTT. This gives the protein CASSPDSDQPQHF.

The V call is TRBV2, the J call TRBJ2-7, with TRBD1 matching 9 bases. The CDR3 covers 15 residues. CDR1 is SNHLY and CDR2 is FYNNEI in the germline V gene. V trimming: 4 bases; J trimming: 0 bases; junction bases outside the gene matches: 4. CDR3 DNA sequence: TGTGCCAGCAGTGGGGGACAGGGTTTCTCCTACGAGCAGTACTTC. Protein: CASSGGQGFSYEQYF.

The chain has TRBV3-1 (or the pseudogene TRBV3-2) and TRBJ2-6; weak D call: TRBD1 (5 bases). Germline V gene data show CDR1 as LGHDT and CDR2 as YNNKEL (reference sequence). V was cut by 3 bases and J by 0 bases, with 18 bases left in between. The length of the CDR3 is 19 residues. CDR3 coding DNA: TGTGCCAGCAGCCACCCCCTGGGGCAGGCCTCCTCTGGGGCCAACGTCCTGACTTTC. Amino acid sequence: CASSHPLGQASSGANVLTF.

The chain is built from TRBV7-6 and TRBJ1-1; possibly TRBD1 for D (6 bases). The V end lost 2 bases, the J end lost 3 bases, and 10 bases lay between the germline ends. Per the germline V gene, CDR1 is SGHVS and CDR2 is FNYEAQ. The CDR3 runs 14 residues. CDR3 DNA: TGTGCCAGCAGCTTAAAGGACAGACACACTGAAGCTTTCTTT. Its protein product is CASSLKDRHTEAFF.

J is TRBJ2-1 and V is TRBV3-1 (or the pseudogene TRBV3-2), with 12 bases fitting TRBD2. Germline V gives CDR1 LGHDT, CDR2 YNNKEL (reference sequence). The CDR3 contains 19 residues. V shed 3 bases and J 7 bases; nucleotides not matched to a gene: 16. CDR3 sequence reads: CASSHAPSLTSGSTNEQFF. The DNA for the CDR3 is TGTGCCAGCAGCCATGCTCCCTCTCTGACTAGCGGGAGTACAAATGAGCAGTTCTTC.

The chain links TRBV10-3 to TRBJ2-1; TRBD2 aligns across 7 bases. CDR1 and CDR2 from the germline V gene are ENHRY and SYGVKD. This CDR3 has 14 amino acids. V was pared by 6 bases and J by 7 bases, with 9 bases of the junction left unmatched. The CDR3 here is CAISRREGRNEQFF. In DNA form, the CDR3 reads TGTGCCATCAGCCGTAGGGAGGGTCGGAATGAGCAGTTCTTC.

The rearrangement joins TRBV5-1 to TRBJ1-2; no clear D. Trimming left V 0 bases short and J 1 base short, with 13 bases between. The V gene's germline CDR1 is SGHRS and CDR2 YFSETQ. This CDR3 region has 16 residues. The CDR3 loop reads CASSLDLSRYNYGYTF. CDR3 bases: TGCGCCAGCAGCTTGGATCTTTCCAGATATAACTATGGCTACACCTTC. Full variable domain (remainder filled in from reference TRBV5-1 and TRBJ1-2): KAGVTQTPRYLIKTRGQQVTLSCSPISGHRSVSWYQQTPGQGLQFLFEYFSETQRNKGNFPGRFSGRQFSNSRSEMNVSTLELGDSALYLCASSLDLSRYNYGYTFGSGTRLTVV.

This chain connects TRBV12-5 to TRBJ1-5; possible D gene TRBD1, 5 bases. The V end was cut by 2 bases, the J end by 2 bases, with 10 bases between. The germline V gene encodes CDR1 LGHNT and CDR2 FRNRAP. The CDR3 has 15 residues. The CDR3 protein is CASGLWFRGNQPQHF. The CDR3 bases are TGTGCTAGTGGTTTGTGGTTCAGGGGCAATCAGCCCCAGCATTTT.

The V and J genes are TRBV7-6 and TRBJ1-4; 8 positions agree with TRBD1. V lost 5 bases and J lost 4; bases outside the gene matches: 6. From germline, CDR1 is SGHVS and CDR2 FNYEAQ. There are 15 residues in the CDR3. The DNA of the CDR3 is TGTGCCAGCAGCCCTTATGGACAGGGTAATGAAAAACTGTTTTTT. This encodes CASSPYGQGNEKLFF.

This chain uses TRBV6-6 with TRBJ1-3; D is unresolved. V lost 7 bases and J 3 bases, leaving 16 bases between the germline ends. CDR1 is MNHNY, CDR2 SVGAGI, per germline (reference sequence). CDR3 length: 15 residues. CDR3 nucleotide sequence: TGTGCCAGCACCCTTAGCCCGGGTGGTGGAAACACCATATATTTT. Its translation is CASTLSPGGGNTIYF.

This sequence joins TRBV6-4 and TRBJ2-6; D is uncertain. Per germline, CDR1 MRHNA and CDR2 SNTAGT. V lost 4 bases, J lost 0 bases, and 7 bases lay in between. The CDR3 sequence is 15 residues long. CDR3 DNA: TGTGCCAGCAGTGTAGAGGCCTCTGGGGCCAACGTCCTGACTTTC. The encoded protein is CASSVEASGANVLTF.

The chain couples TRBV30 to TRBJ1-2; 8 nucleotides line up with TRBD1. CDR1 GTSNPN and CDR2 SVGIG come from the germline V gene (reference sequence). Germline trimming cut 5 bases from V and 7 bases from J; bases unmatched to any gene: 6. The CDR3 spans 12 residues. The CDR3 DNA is TGTGCCTGGCGGCAGGGGGCTAGTGGCTACACCTTC. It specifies CAWRQGASGYTF.